What follows describes a single T cell receptor (beta chain). This record comes from a study of blood T cell repertoires in COVID-19. Study background: Samples representing acute and convalescent COVID-19 were sourced from the United States, Italy and Spain. The analysed material was cDNA or gDNA that came from T cells, B-cell-depleted T cells, or PBMCs.

Participants were placed into cohorts based on the clinical history they reported. Germline V lookup: CDR1 MNHEY, CDR2 SMNVEV (reference sequence). The length of the CDR3 is 14 residues. The V end lost 0 bases, the J end lost 11 bases, and 17 bases lay between the germline ends. Under the authors' procedure: It was from reference gene primer amplification that nucleated cell counts were estimated. TCRdb's table, derived via immunoSEQ multiplex PCR, lists solely in-frame clones and lacks some. From that table come the V and J calls and clone size; the DNA was used to work out D and trimming. The sample lists approximately 250,000 clones, about 90% occurring once.

The chain links TRBV27 to TRBJ2-7, with D tentatively TRBD1 (5 bases). Specimen: PBMCs or T cells enriched from blood (not recorded which). This receptor was identified in a woman younger than 45 with acute COVID-19. The CDR3 DNA reads as TGTGCCAGCAGTTTATCGATACAGACAGTCCCTGAGTACTTC. It is translated as CASSLSIQTVPEYF.